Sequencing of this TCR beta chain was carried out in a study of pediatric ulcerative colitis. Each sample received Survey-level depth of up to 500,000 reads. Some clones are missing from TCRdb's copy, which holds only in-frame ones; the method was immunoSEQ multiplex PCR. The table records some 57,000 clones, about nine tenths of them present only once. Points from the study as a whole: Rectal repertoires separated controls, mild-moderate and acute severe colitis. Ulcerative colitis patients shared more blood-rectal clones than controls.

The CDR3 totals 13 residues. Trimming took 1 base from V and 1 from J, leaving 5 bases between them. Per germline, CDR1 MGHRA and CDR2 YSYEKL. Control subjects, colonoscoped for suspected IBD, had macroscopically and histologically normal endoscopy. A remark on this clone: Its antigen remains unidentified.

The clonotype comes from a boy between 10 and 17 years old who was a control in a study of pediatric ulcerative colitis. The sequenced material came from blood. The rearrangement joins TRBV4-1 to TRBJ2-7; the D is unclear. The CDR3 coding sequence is TGCGCCAGCAGCCAAGTTGAATCCTACGAGCAGTACTTC. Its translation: CASSQVESYEQYF.